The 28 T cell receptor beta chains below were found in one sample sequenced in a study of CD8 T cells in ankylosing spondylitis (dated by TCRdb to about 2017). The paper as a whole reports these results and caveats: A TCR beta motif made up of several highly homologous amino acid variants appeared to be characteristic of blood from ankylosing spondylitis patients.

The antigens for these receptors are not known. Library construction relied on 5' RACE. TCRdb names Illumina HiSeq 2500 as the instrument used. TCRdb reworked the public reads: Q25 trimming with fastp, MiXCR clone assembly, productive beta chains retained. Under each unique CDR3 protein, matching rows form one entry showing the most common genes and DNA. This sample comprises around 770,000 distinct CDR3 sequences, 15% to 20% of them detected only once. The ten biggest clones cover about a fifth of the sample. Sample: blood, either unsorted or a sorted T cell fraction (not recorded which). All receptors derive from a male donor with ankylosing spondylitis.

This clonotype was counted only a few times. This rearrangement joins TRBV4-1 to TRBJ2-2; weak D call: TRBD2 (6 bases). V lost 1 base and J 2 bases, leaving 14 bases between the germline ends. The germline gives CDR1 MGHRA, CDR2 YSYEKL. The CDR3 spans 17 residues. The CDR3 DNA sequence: TGCGCCAGCAGCCAAGTTAGGGCGGGACTTAACACCGGGGAGCTGTTTTTT. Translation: CASSQVRAGLNTGELFF.

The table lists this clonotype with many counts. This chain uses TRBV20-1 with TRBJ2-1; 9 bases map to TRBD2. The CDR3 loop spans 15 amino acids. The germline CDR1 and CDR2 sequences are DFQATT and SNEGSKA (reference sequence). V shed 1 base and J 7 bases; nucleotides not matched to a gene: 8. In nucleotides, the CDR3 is TGCAGTGCTAGAGTTCTAGCGGGGCTGAGGAATGAGCAGTTCTTC. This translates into CSARVLAGLRNEQFF.

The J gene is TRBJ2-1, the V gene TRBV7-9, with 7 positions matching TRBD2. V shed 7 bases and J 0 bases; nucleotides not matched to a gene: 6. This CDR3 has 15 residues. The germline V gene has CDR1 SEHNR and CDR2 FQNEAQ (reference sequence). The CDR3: CASILSGASYNEQFF. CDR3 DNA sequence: TGTGCCAGCATCCTCAGCGGGGCCTCCTACAATGAGCAGTTCTTC.

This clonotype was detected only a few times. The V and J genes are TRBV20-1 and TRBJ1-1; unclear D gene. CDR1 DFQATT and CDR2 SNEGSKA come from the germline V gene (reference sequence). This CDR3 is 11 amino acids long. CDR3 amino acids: CSIRGDTEAFF. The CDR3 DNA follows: TGCAGCATCCGGGGTGACACTGAAGCTTTCTTT.

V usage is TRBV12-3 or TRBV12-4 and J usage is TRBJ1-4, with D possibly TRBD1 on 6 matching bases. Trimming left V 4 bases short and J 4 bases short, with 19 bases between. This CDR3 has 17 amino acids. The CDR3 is CASSSNRDGGFNEKLFF. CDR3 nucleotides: TGTGCCAGCAGTTCAAACAGGGACGGGGGATTTAATGAAAAACTGTTTTTT.

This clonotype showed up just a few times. CDR3 protein: CAISEADSGNTQYF. CDR3 DNA sequence: TGTGCCATCAGTGAGGCGGACTCTGGGAATACGCAGTATTTT. The chain is built from TRBV10-3 and TRBJ2-3; D may be TRBD2 (5 bases). V was cut by 2 bases and J by 7 bases, with 13 bases left in between. Germline V gene data show CDR1 as ENHRY and CDR2 as SYGVKD. There are 14 residues in the CDR3.

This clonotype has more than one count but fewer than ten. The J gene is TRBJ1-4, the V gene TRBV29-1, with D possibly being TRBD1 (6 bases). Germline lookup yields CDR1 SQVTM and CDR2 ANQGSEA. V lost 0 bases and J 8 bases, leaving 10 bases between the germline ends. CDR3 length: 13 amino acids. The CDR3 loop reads CSVEDKGGEKLFF. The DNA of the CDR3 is TGCAGCGTTGAAGATAAAGGGGGAGAAAAACTGTTTTTT.

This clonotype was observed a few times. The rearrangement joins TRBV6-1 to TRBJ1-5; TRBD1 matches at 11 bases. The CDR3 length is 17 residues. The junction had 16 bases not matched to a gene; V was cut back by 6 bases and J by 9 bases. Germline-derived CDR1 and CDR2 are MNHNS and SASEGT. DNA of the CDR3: TGTGCCAGCAGGGCCTACTCCGGGACAGGGGGAGGTCCGCCCCAGCATTTT. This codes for CASRAYSGTGGGPPQHF.

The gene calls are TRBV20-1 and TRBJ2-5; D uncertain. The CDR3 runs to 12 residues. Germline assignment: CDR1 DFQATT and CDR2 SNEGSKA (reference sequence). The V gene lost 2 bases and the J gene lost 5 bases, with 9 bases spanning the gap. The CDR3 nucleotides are TGCAGTGCTAGAAGGAGTGGGGAGACCCAGTACTTC. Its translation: CSARRSGETQYF.

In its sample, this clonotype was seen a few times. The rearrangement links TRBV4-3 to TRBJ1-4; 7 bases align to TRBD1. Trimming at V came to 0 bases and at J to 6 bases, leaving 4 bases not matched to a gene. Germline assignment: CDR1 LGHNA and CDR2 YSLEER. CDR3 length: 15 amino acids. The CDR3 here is CASSQDRGQYEKLFF. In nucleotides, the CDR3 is TGCGCCAGCAGCCAAGATAGGGGACAGTATGAAAAACTGTTTTTT.

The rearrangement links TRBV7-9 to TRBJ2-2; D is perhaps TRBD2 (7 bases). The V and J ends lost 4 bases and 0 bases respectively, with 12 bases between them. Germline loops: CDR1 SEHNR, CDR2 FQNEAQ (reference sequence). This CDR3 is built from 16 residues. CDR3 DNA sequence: TGTGCCAGCAGCTCGGGGGGCCCCGCGAACACCGGGGAGCTGTTTTTT. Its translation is CASSSGGPANTGELFF.

The DNA for the CDR3 is TGCAGCGTAGCGTATCCCGGACAGGGGGCGCGAGGCTACACCTTC. Translation: CSVAYPGQGARGYTF. The chain combines TRBV29-1 with TRBJ1-2; TRBD1 agrees at 11 bases. Per the germline V gene, CDR1 is SQVTM and CDR2 is ANQGSEA. CDR3 length: 15 amino acids. Trimming at V came to 6 bases and at J to 8 bases, leaving 14 bases not matched to a gene.

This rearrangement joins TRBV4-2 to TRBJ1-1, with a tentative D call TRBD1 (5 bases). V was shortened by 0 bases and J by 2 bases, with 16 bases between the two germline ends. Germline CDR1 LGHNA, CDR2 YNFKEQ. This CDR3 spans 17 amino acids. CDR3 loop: CASSQDFGTLQNTEAFF. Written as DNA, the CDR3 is TGTGCCAGCAGCCAAGATTTTGGGACTTTGCAAAACACTGAAGCTTTCTTT.

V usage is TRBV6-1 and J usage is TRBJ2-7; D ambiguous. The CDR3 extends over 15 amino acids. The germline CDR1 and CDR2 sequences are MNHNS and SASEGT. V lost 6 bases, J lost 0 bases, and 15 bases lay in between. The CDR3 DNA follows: TGTGCCAGCAGCCCCGGACCGTTAAGCTCCTACGAGCAGTACTTC. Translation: CASSPGPLSSYEQYF.

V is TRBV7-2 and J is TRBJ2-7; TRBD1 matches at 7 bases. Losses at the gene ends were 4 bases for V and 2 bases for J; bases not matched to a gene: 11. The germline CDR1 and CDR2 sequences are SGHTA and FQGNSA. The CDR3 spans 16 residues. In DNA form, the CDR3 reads TGTGCCAGCAGCTCCGAACCAGGGGGATTTGCCTACGAGCAGTACTTC. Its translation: CASSSEPGGFAYEQYF.

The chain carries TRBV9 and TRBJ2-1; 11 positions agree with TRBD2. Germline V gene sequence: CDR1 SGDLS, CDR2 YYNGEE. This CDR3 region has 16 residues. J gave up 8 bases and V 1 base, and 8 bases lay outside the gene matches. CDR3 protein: CASSVYSGGAVDEQFF. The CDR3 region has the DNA TGTGCCAGCAGCGTATATAGCGGGGGGGCCGTGGATGAGCAGTTCTTC.

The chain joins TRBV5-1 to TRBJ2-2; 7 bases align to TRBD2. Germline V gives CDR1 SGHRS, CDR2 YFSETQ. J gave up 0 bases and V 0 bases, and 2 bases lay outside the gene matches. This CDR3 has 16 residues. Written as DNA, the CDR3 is TGCGCCAGCAGCTTGGGTGGACTAGCGAACACCGGGGAGCTGTTTTTT. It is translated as CASSLGGLANTGELFF.

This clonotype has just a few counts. CDR3 in amino acids: CASSSSRTSGSGDEQFF. DNA of the CDR3: TGTGCCAGCAGCTCATCCCGGACTAGCGGGAGTGGGGATGAGCAGTTCTTC. The J gene is TRBJ2-1, the V gene TRBV7-9; 13 bases are a match to TRBD2. After removal of 4 bases from V and 8 bases from J, the junction contained 11 bases not matched to a gene. The CDR3 consists of 17 residues. CDR1 and CDR2 (germline): SEHNR, FQNEAQ (reference sequence). Looking up the rest from reference TRBV7-9 and TRBJ2-1 gives the full variable domain: DTGVSQNPRHKITKRGQNVTFRCDPISEHNRLYWYRQTLGQGPEFLTYFQNEAQLEKSRLLSDRFSAERPKGSFSTLEIQRTEQGDSAMYLCASSSSRTSGSGDEQFFGPGTRLTVL.

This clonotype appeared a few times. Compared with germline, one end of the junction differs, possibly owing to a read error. The CDR3 coding sequence is TGTGCCAGCCGTTTTCTAGCGGGAGTGACAGATACGCAGTATTTT. Translated: CASRFLAGVTDTQYF. J is TRBJ2-3 and V is TRBV27, with 10 positions matching TRBD2. Germline-derived CDR1 and CDR2 are MNHEY and SMNVEV (reference sequence). The CDR3 has 15 amino acids.

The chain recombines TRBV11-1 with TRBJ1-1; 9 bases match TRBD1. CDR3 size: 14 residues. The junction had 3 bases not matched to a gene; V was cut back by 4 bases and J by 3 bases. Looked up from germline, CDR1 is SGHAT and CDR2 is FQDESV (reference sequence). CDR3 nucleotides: TGTGCCAGCAGCTCGACAGGGGGTGACACTGAAGCTTTCTTT. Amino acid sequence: CASSSTGGDTEAFF.

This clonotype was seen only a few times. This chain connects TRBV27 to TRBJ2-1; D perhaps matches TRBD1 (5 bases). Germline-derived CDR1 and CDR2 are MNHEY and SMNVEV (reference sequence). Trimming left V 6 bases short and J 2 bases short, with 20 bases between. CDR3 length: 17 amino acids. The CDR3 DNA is TGTGCCAGCAGCCCACCCCCCCAGGGCCGCCCCTACAATGAGCAGTTCTTC. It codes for CASSPPPQGRPYNEQFF.

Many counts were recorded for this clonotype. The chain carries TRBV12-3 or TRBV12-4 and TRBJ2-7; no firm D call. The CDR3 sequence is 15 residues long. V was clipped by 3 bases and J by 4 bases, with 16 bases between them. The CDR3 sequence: CASSFFLGSSYEQYF. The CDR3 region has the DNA TGTGCCAGCAGTTTTTTTCTGGGTAGTTCGTACGAGCAGTACTTC.

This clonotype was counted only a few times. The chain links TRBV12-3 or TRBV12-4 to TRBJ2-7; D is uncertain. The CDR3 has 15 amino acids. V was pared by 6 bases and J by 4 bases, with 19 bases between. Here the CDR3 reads CASSTLETHPYEQYF. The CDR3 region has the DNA TGTGCCAGCAGCACCCTGGAAACGCACCCTTACGAGCAGTACTTC.

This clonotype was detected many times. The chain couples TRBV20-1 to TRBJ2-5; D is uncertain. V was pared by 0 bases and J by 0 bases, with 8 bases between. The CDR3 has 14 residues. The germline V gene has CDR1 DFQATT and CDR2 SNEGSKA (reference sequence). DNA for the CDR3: TGCAGTGCTAGAGATAGGCCGTACCAAGAGACCCAGTACTTC. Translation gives CSARDRPYQETQYF.

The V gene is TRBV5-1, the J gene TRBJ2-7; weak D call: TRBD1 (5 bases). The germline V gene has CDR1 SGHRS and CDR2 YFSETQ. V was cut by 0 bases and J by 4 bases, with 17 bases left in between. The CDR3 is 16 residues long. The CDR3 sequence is CASSLVAWGALYEQYF. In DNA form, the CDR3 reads TGCGCCAGCAGCTTGGTTGCCTGGGGCGCGTTATACGAGCAGTACTTC.

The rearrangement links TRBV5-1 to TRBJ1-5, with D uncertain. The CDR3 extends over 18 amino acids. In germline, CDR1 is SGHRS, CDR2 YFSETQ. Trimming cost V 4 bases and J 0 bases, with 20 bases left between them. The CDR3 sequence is CASSPEPSGHHSNQPQHF. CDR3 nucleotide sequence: TGCGCCAGCAGCCCCGAGCCTTCCGGGCACCATAGCAATCAGCCCCAGCATTTT.

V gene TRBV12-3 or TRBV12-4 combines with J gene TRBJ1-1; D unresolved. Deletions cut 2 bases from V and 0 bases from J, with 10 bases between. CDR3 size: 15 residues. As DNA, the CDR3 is TGTGCCAGCAGTTTATCTGGAGTTATGAACACTGAAGCTTTCTTT. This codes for CASSLSGVMNTEAFF.

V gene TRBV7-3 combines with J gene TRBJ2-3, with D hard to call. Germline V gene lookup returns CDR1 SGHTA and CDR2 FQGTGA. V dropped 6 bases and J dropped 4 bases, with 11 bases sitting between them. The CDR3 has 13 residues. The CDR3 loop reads CASRDPQSDTQYF. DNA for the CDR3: TGTGCCAGCAGGGACCCACAATCAGATACGCAGTATTTT.